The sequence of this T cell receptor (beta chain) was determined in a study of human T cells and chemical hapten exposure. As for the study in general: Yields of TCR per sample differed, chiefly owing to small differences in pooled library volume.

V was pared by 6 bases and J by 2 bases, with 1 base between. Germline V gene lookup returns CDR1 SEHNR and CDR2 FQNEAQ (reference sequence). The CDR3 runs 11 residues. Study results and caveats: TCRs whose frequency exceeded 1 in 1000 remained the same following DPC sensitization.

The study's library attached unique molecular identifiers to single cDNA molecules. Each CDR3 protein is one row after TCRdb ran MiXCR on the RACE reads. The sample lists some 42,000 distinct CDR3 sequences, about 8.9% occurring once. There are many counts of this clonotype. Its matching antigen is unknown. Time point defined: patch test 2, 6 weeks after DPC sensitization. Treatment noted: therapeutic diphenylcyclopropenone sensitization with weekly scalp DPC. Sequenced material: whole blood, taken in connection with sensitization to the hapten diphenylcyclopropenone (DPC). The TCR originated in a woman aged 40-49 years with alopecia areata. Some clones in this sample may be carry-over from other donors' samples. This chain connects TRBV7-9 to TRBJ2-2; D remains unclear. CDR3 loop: CASRNTGELFF. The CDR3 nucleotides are TGTGCCAGCAGAAACACCGGGGAGCTGTTTTTT.